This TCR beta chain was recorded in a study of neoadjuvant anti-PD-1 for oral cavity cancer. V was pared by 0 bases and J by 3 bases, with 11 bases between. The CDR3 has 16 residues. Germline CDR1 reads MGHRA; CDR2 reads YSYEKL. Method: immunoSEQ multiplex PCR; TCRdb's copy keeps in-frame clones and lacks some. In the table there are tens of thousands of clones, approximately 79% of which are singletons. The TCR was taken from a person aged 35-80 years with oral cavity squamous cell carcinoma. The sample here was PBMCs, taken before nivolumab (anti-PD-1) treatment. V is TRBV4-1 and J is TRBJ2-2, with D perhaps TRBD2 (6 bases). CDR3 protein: CASSQDTGLYTGELFF. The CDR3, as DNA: TGCGCCAGCAGCCAAGACACGGGACTTTACACCGGGGAGCTGTTTTTT.